This T cell receptor beta chain was sequenced in a study of CD8+CD57+ T cells in acquired aplastic anemia. Study outcomes and limitations: There were 25 to 35 CD8+ CDR3 sequences that occurred in both patients and controls.

Patients selected for sequencing had displayed CD8+CD57+ cell expansion by flow cytometry. Trimming at V came to 8 bases and at J to 6 bases, leaving 9 bases not matched to a gene. The CDR3 has 13 residues. On this clonotype itself: What it recognizes is unknown.

TCR beta VDJ and CDR3 profiling used genomic DNA as template. TCRdb re-analysed the reads in MiXCR, keeping a single row per CDR3 protein. The sample includes a few hundred thousand distinct CDR3 sequences, less than 35% seen only once; the top ten take less than 0.85%. Sequencing was performed on sorted CD4+, CD8+, or CD8+CD57+ T cells (not recorded which) from PBMCs. This rearrangement joins TRBV12-3 or TRBV12-4 to TRBJ1-1; TRBD1 agrees at 7 bases. The source is a human donor with aplastic anemia. CDR3 loop: CASRQGGIPEAFF. The CDR3 DNA reads as TGTGCCAGCCGACAGGGTGGGATACCTGAAGCTTTCTTT.